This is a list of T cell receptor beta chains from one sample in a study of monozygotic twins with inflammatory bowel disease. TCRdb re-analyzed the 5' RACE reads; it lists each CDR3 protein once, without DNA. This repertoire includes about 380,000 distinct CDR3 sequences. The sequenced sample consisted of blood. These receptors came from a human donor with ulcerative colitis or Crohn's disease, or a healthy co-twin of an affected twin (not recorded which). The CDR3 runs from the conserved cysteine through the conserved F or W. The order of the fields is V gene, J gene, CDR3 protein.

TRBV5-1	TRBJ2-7	CASSLVVGAGNEQYF
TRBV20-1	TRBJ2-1	CSARDPSGPYNEQFF
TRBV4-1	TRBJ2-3	CASSQVLSGITDTQYF
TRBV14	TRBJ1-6	CASSQEWRWAGNSPLHF
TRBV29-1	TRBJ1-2	CSVEAGQGGPWDYGYTF
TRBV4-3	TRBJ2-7	CASSLSPGTEAYEQHF
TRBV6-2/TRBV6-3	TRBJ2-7	CASSSTGQGKAYEQYF
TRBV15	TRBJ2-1	CATGDRSSYNEQFF
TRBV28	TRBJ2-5	CASTVRGLQETQYF
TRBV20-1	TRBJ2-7	CSAPRGGSYEQYF
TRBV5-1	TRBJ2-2	CASSLPPPTGELFF
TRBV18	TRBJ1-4	CASSPPDTGEKLFF
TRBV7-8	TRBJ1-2	CASSLVVTGPYGYTF
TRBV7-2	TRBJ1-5	CASSLSTVSNQPQHF
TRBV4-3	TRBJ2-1	CASSQVGEGGRRYEQFF